Following are 14 T cell receptor beta chains from one sample sequenced in a study of blood T cell repertoires in COVID-19. Using immunoSEQ multiplex PCR, the repertoire was profiled, and TCRdb retains in-frame clones only, with some absent. This table has 150,000 to 200,000 clones, 76% appearing once. The specimen sequenced was PBMCs or T cells enriched from blood (not recorded which). The receptors derive from a woman between 45 and 60 years old with acute COVID-19.

The chain combines TRBV2 with TRBJ2-2; TRBD1 aligns across 8 bases. This CDR3 is built from 16 residues. With V trimmed by 9 bases and J by 4 bases, 13 bases remained unmatched. Germline assignment: CDR1 SNHLY and CDR2 FYNNEI. CDR3 amino acids: CASGKIQGASTGELFF. Here the CDR3 DNA reads TGTGCCAGTGGGAAAATTCAGGGGGCTAGCACCGGGGAGCTGTTTTTT.

V and J are TRBV28 and TRBJ1-2; D unclear. CDR3 length equals 13 residues. V gave up 6 bases and J gave up 2 bases, with 10 bases separating them. Germline values: CDR1 MDHEN, CDR2 SYDVKM. The CDR3, as DNA: TGTGCCAGCAGCCCTACCGCGAACTATGGCTACACCTTC. Amino acid sequence: CASSPTANYGYTF.

The V and J genes are TRBV5-8 and TRBJ1-2, with 7 positions matching TRBD1. Germline-derived CDR1 and CDR2 are SGHTS and YDEGEE. The V gene end was trimmed by 4 bases and the J gene end by 0 bases; junction bases not matched to a gene: 6. The CDR3 has 15 amino acids. The CDR3 sequence is CASSGRDSTNYGYTF. Written as DNA, the CDR3 is TGTGCCAGCAGCGGCCGGGACAGCACTAACTATGGCTACACCTTC.

The chain carries TRBV19 and TRBJ1-5; possibly TRBD1 for D (5 bases). The CDR3 loop spans 18 amino acids. Trimming shortened V by 3 bases and J by 0 bases, and 18 bases separated the two germline ends. CDR1 is LNHDA and CDR2 is SQIVND in the germline V gene (reference sequence). In nucleotides, the CDR3 is TGTGCCAGTAGTATGGGGACTTGGGGGGAAAATAGCAATCAGCCCCAGCATTTT. This encodes CASSMGTWGENSNQPQHF.

V and J are TRBV28 and TRBJ1-5; 7 nucleotides match TRBD1. From germline, CDR1 is MDHEN and CDR2 SYDVKM. The junction had 19 bases not matched to a gene; V was cut back by 5 bases and J by 6 bases. The CDR3 has 18 residues. The CDR3: CASSLEDRERFVAQPQHF. CDR3 DNA: TGTGCCAGCAGTCTAGAAGACAGGGAAAGGTTTGTAGCTCAGCCCCAGCATTTT.

This clone was counted at least ten times. This chain joins TRBV3-1 (or the pseudogene TRBV3-2) and TRBJ1-6; maybe TRBD1 (6 bases). The CDR3 spans 13 residues. V was pared by 4 bases and J by 10 bases, with 11 bases between. From germline, CDR1 is LGHDT and CDR2 YNNKEL (reference sequence). In DNA, the CDR3 is TGTGCCAGCAGCCTAAGGACAGAATCACCCCTCCACTTT. Encoded protein: CASSLRTESPLHF.

V and J are TRBV11-2 and TRBJ2-6, with D maybe TRBD1 (5 bases). The CDR3 is made up of 15 amino acids. Germline values: CDR1 SGHAT, CDR2 FQNNGV. The ends were cut back, 5 bases at V and 1 base at J, with 9 bases in the middle. The CDR3 sequence: CASSPQGSGANVLTF. CDR3 nucleotides: TGTGCCAGCAGCCCCCAGGGATCTGGGGCCAACGTCCTGACTTTC.

The chain is built from TRBV5-1 and TRBJ1-2; TRBD1 is a possible D gene (5 bases). CDR3 length: 14 amino acids. V was trimmed by 0 bases and J by 1 base, leaving 7 bases between them. CDR1 and CDR2 from the germline V gene are SGHRS and YFSETQ. The CDR3 DNA reads as TGCGCCAGCAGCTTGGCCGACAGTAACTATGGCTACACCTTC. Translating it yields CASSLADSNYGYTF.

The rearrangement uses TRBV9 and TRBJ2-1, with a possible D match to TRBD2 (7 bases). The CDR3 has 16 amino acids. Germline values: CDR1 SGDLS, CDR2 YYNGEE. Trimming removed 4 bases from V and 3 bases from J, with 17 bases in between. CDR3 in DNA: TGTGCCAGCAGCCCCCCCCCGGGGGGCTTCTACAATGAGCAGTTCTTC. Translating it yields CASSPPPGGFYNEQFF.

The V and J genes are TRBV6-5 and TRBJ2-1; 10 nucleotides line up with TRBD2. CDR1 is MNHEY and CDR2 is SVGAGI in the germline V gene. The length of the CDR3 is 15 residues. J gave up 5 bases and V 3 bases, and 4 bases lay outside the gene matches. The CDR3 loop is CASSYSGGLHNEQFF. CDR3 DNA: TGTGCCAGCAGTTATAGCGGGGGGCTCCACAATGAGCAGTTCTTC.

The chain joins TRBV2 to TRBJ1-4, with D perhaps TRBD1 (6 bases). Trimming pared 6 bases from V and 0 bases from J, leaving 14 bases between. Germline V gene data show CDR1 as SNHLY and CDR2 as FYNNEI. The length of the CDR3 is 16 residues. CDR3 in amino acids: CASRKDRRATNEKLFF. The CDR3, as DNA: TGTGCCAGCAGGAAAGACAGGCGAGCAACTAATGAAAAACTGTTTTTT.

The J gene is TRBJ2-3, the V gene TRBV27, with D perhaps matching TRBD1 (5 bases). The length of the CDR3 is 14 residues. The germline gives CDR1 MNHEY, CDR2 SMNVEV (reference sequence). Between the trimmed V and J ends, which lost 5 bases and 4 bases, there was a span of 13 bases. CDR3: CASSPLGLADTQYF. The DNA of the CDR3 is TGTGCCAGCAGTCCGTTGGGGCTCGCAGATACGCAGTATTTT.

The J gene is TRBJ1-6, the V gene TRBV25-1, with 7 bases that match TRBD1. V gave up 3 bases and J gave up 9 bases; unmatched junction bases: 8. The CDR3 extends over 15 amino acids. Per the germline V gene, CDR1 is MGHDK and CDR2 is SYGVNS. The CDR3 spells CASSDIRQGRSPLHF. CDR3 nucleotides: TGTGCCAGCAGTGATATCAGACAGGGTCGTTCACCCCTCCACTTT.

This clone was counted a few times. The chain is built from TRBV5-4 and TRBJ2-3; TRBD2 matches at 16 bases. This CDR3 comprises 17 residues. CDR1 is SGHNT and CDR2 is YYREEE in the germline V gene (reference sequence). Trimming cost V 0 bases and J 6 bases; bases outside gene matches: 4. The CDR3 here is CASSLGGTSGGADTQYF. In DNA, the CDR3 is TGTGCCAGCAGCTTGGGTGGGACTAGCGGGGGGGCGGATACGCAGTATTTT.